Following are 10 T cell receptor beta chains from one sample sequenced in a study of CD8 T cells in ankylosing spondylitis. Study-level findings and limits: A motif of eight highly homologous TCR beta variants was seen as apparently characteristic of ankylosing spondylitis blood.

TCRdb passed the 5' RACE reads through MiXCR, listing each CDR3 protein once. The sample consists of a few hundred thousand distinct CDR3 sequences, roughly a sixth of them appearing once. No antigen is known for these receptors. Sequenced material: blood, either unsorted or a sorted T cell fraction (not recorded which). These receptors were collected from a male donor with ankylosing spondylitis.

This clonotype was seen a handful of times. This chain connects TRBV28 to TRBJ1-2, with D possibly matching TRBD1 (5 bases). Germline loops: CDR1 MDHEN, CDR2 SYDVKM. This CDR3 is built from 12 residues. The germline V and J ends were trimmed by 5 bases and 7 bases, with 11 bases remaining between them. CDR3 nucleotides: TGTGCCAGCAGTAGCAGGGAGGTTGGCTACACCTTC. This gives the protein CASSSREVGYTF.

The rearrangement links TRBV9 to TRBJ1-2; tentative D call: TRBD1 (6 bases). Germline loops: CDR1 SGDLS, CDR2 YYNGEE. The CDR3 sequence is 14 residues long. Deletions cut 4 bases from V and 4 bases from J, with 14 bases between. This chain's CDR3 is CASSRLQGSYGYTF. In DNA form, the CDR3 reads TGTGCCAGCAGCAGGCTACAGGGCTCCTATGGCTACACCTTC. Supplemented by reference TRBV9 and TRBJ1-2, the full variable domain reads DSGVTQTPKHLITATGQRVTLRCSPRSGDLSVYWYQQSLDQGLQFLIQYYNGEERAKGNILERFSAQQFPDLHSELNLSSLELGDSALYFCASSRLQGSYGYTFGSGTRLTVV.

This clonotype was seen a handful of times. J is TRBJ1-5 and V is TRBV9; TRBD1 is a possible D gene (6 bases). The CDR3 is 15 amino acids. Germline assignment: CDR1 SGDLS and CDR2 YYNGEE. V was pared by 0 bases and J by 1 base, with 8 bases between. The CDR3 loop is CASSVGQGSNQPQHF. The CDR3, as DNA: TGTGCCAGCAGCGTAGGGCAGGGGAGCAATCAGCCCCAGCATTTT.

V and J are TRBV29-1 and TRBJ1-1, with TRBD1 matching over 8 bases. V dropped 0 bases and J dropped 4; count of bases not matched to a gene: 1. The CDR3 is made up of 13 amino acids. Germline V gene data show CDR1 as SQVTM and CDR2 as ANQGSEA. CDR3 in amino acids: CSVEETGGTEAFF. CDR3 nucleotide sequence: TGCAGCGTTGAAGAAACAGGGGGCACTGAAGCTTTCTTT.

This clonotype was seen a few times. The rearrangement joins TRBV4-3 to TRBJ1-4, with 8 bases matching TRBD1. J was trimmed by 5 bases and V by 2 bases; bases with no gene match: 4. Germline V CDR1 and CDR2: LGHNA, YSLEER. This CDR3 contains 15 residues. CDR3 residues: CASSQRQGWNEKLFF. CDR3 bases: TGCGCCAGCAGCCAACGACAGGGGTGGAATGAAAAACTGTTTTTT.

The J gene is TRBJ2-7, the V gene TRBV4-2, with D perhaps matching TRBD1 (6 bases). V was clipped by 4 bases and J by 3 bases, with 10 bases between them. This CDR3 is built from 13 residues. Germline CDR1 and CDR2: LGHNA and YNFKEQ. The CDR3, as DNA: TGTGCCAGCAGCCGCGTGGACAGCTACGAGCAGTACTTC. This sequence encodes CASSRVDSYEQYF.

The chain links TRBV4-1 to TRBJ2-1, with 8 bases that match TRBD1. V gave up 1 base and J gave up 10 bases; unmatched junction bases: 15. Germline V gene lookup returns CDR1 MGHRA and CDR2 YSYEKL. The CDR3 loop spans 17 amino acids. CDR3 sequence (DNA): TGCGCCAGCAGCCAAGGGAATGCCCGTGGCAGGGGGCGGGAGCAGTTCTTC. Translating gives CASSQGNARGRGREQFF.

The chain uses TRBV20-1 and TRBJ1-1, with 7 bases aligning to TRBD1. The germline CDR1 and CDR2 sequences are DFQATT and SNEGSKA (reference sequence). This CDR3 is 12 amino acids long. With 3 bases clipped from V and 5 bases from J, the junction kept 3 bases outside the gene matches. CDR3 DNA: TGCAGTGCTAGCGACAGGGATACTGAAGCTTTCTTT. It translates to CSASDRDTEAFF.

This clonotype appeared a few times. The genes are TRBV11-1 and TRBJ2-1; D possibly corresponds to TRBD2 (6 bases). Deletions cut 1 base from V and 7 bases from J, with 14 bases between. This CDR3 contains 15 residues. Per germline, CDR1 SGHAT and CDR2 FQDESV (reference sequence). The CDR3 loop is CASSLELAIGNEQFF. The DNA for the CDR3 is TGTGCCAGCAGCTTAGAACTAGCCATAGGGAATGAGCAGTTCTTC.

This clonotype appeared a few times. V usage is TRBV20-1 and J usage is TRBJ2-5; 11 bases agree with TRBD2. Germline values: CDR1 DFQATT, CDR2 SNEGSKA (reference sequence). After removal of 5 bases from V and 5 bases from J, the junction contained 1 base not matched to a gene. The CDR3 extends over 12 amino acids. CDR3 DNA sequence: TGCAGTGCTGTAGCGGGAGGGGAGACCCAGTACTTC. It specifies CSAVAGGETQYF.